This T cell receptor beta chain comes out of a study of T-cell reconstitution after alpha-beta-depleted transplantation in children. Unique molecular identifiers were incorporated when the TCRbeta library was constructed. TCRdb re-derived calls from the PCR reads in MiXCR, one entry per CDR3 protein. Here the sample spans some 600,000 distinct CDR3 sequences, 16% being singletons. This clonotype was observed a few times. The TCR originated in a human donor who donated a stem cell graft to a child with acute myeloid leukemia. The source material was PBMCs from the stem cell graft donor, sampled from the stem cell graft.

Here the CDR3 reads CASSLLNEQYV. In DNA form, the CDR3 reads TGTGCCAGCAGCCTCCTCAACGAGCAGTACGTC. The gene calls are TRBV5-5 and TRBJ2-7; D remains unclear. Trimming removed 4 bases at V and 5 bases at J, with 7 bases between. The CDR3 covers 11 residues. The germline V gene encodes CDR1 SGHKS and CDR2 YYEKEE (reference sequence).